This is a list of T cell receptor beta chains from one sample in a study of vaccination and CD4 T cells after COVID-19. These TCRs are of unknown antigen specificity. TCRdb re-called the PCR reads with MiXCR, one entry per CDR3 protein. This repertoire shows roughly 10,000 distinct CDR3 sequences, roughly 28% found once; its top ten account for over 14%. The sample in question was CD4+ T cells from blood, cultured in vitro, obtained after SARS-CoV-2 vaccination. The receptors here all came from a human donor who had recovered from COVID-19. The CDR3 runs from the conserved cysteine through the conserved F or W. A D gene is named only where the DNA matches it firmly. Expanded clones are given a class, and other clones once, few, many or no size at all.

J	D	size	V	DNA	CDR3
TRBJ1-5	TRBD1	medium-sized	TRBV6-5	TGTGCCAGCAGTTATTCAGGGGGCGTTCAGCCCCAGCATTTT	CASSYSGGVQPQHF
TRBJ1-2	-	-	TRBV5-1	TGCGCCAGCAGGAGCGACGGGGGCCCCTATGGCTACACCTTC	CASRSDGGPYGYTF
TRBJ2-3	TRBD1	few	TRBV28	TGTGCCATGTCCCCACAGGGGGCTAGCACAGATACGCAGTATTTT	CAMSPQGASTDTQYF
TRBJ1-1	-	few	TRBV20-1	TGCAGTGCTAGTTACGGACTCCAACTTGAAGCTTTCTTT	CSASYGLQLEAFF
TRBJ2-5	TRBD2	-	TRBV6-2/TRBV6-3	TGTGCCAGCAGTTACTGGGACCGGACTAGGGAAGAGGCCCAGTACTTC	CASSYWDRTREEAQYF
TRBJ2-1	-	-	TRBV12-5	TGTGCTAGTGGACCACTTGAGGTCTCCTACAATGAGCAGTTCTTC	CASGPLEVSYNEQFF
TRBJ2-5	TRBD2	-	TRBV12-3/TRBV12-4	TGTGCCAGCAGCCCCCGCGGGGGACAAGAGACCCAGTACTTC	CASSPRGGQETQYF
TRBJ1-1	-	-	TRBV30	TGTGCCTGGACCAGCCAGGGGAACACTGAAGCTTTCTTT	CAWTSQGNTEAFF
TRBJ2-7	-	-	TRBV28	TGTGCCAGCATCAGATACTACGAGCAGTACTTC	CASIRYYEQYF
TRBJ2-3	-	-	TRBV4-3	TGCGCCAGCAGCCAAGATATGGCAGAGGATACGCAGTATTTT	CASSQDMAEDTQYF
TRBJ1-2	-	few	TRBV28	TGTGCCAGCAGTCGCCATCCAGGGAGCGACTATGGCTACACCTTC	CASSRHPGSDYGYTF
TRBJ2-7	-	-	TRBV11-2	TGTGCCAGCAGCTTAGAAAGCGGTGGCGGAGCCTACGAGCAGTACTTC	CASSLESGGGAYEQYF
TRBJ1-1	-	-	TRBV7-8	TGTGCCAGCAGCTTAGGACCACTGTCCGGGGCTTTCTTT	CASSLGPLSGAFF
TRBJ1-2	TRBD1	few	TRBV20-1	TGCAGTGCTAATACAGGGGGTGGCTACACCTTC	CSANTGGGYTF
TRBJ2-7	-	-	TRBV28	TGTGCCAGCAGTTTATTTAGCTGGACAGCTATTCGGGGGCGCACCGAATCCTACGAGCAGTACTTC	CASSLFSWTAIRGRTESYEQYF
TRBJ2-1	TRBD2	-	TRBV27	TGTGCCAGCAGTTTCGGACTAGCGGGAGGGCCGTCAGGGGAGCAGTTCTTC	CASSFGLAGGPSGEQFF
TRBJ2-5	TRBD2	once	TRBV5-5	TGTGCCAGCAGCCTTGGCGCAAGCGGGAGGGCCGGGGAGACCCAGTACTTC	CASSLGASGRAGETQYF
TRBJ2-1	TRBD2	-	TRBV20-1	TGCAGTGCTAAACTAGCGGGAGATTCCTCCTACAATGAGCAGTTCTTC	CSAKLAGDSSYNEQFF
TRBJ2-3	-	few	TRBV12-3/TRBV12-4	TGTGCCAGCAGGCAACGATCTTACACAGATACGCAGTATTTT	CASRQRSYTDTQYF
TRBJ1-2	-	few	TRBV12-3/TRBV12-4	TGTGCCAGCAGTCCGAAAATGACCGGCTACACCTTC	CASSPKMTGYTF
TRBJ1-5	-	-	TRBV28	TGTGCCAGCAGTCAGGGGTCTACCCGCAACCGGGTTGGGGTCGGGGCTTATAGCAATCAGCCCCAGCATTTT	CASSQGSTRNRVGVGAYSNQPQHF
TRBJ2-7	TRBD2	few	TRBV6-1	TGTGCCAGCAGGACTAGCGCAACCAGATCCTACGAGCAGTACTTC	CASRTSATRSYEQYF
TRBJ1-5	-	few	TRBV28	TGTGCCAGCAGTTCAACGGGACACCGGAGTCAGCCCCAGCATTTT	CASSSTGHRSQPQHF
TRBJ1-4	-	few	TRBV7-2	TGTGCCAGCAGCTTAGCGCTGGTACAGGGTGTTGGTGAAAAACTGTTTTTT	CASSLALVQGVGEKLFF